This is a list of T cell receptor beta chains from one sample in a study of blood T cell repertoires in COVID-19. TCRdb keeps only in-frame clones here, not all; method: immunoSEQ multiplex PCR. Among about 20,000 clones listed, around 74% were seen once. The sequenced sample was peripheral blood. These receptors came from a man older than 75 with acute or convalescent COVID-19. Both conserved end residues are part of each CDR3. A D gene is named only where the DNA matches it firmly. Clone size is shown for a subset of rows, as once, few, many or a class of expanded clone.

d_call | j_call | clone_size | v_call | cdr3_aa | cdr3_nt
. | TRBJ1-4 | . | TRBV28 | CASSFSVGGGLFF | TGTGCCAGCAGTTTTTCGGTGGGGGGTGGGCTGTTTTTT
TRBD2 | TRBJ2-3 | . | TRBV27 | CASSSGGGFTQYF | TGTGCCAGCAGTTCCGGGGGGGGGTTTACGCAGTATTTT
. | TRBJ1-5 | . | TRBV5-5 | CASSLAPRIHNQPQHF | TGTGCCAGCAGCTTAGCTCCCCGAATCCACAATCAGCCCCAGCATTTT
. | TRBJ1-5 | few | TRBV20-1 | CSASGAGENQPQHF | TGCAGTGCTAGTGGTGCAGGGGAAAATCAGCCCCAGCATTTT
TRBD1 | TRBJ1-2 | . | TRBV2 | CASSELGQLQARGYTF | TGTGCCAGCAGTGAGTTGGGACAGCTTCAGGCGAGAGGCTACACCTTC
. | TRBJ1-1 | . | TRBV7-8 | CASSLRGEAFF | TGTGCCAGCAGCTTACGCGGTGAAGCTTTCTTT
. | TRBJ2-3 | . | TRBV27 | CASSLRGRTDTQYF | TGTGCCAGTAGCCTAAGGGGCCGCACAGATACGCAGTATTTT
TRBD2 | TRBJ2-5 | . | TRBV6-1 | CASSEVPSGSQETQYF | TGTGCCAGCAGTGAAGTGCCTAGCGGGTCCCAAGAGACCCAGTACTTC
TRBD1 | TRBJ2-7 | . | TRBV19 | CASSGTGNNEQYF | TGTGCCAGCTCCGGGACAGGGAATAACGAGCAGTACTTC
TRBD1 | TRBJ2-3 | . | TRBV29-1 | CSVSQGSRADTQYF | TGCAGCGTTTCACAGGGGTCGAGGGCAGATACGCAGTATTTT
TRBD2 | TRBJ2-2 | few | TRBV9 | CASSVGGSGGTTGELFF | TGTGCCAGCAGCGTAGGAGGGAGCGGGGGAACCACCGGGGAGCTGTTTTTT
. | TRBJ2-1 | . | TRBV7-6 | CASSLRGSVDEQFF | TGTGCCAGCAGCTTAAGGGGTTCGGTAGATGAGCAGTTCTTC
. | TRBJ2-6 | . | TRBV7-2 | CASSSRPSGSGANVLTF | TGTGCCAGCAGCTCTAGACCCTCAGGGTCTGGGGCCAACGTCCTGACTTTC
TRBD1 | TRBJ2-6 | few | TRBV19 | CASMNRGDRAGANVLTF | TGTGCCAGTATGAACAGGGGGGATAGAGCTGGGGCCAACGTCCTGACTTTC
TRBD2 | TRBJ2-1 | once | TRBV7-3 | CASSLASGGYNEQFF | TGTGCCAGCAGCTTAGCCAGCGGGGGATACAATGAGCAGTTCTTC
. | TRBJ2-1 | . | TRBV7-9 | CASSSIRDTRAYLSNEQFF | TGTGCCAGCAGCTCTATCCGGGACACCAGAGCGTACTTGTCAAATGAGCAGTTCTTC
TRBD2 | TRBJ2-3 | . | TRBV27 | CASSPKRTSDYTDTQYF | TGTGCCAGCAGTCCGAAAAGGACTAGCGATTACACAGATACGCAGTATTTT
. | TRBJ2-1 | . | TRBV19 | CASSIVSTSNEQFF | TGTGCCAGTAGTATCGTTAGCACTTCGAATGAGCAGTTCTTC
. | TRBJ1-1 | . | TRBV19 | CASSLQLNWGVRHTEAFF | TGTGCCAGTAGTTTACAGTTAAATTGGGGGGTTAGGCACACTGAAGCTTTCTTT
TRBD1 | TRBJ2-2 | . | TRBV6-5 | CASSRDRATGELFF | TGTGCCAGCAGCCGGGACAGGGCCACCGGGGAGCTGTTTTTT
. | TRBJ2-5 | . | TRBV9 | CASVPPDKLQETQYF | TGTGCCAGTGTACCGCCGGACAAGCTTCAAGAGACCCAGTACTTC